A selection of T cell receptor beta chains follows, all from one sample in a study of shared clonotypes between healthy human individuals. Generated by immunoSEQ multiplex PCR, the TCRdb table keeps only in-frame clones and is missing some. The table records millions of clones, about 94% of them present only once. Sequencing was performed on naive CD8+ T cells sorted from blood. All receptors derive from a man aged 18 to 35 in good health. Each CDR3 is given with its conserved first and last residue. A D gene is named only where the DNA matches it firmly. Not all rows give a size; the values are once, few, many and, for expanded clones, a class.

D	V	size	J	DNA	CDR3
TRBD1	TRBV4-3	.	TRBJ2-7	TGCGCCAGCAGCCAAGGATGGGACAGGGGGCAGGACGAGCAGTACTTC	CASSQGWDRGQDEQYF
TRBD2	TRBV27	.	TRBJ2-3	TGTGCCAGCAGTTTATTAGCGGGAGGCGCAGATACGCAGTATTTT	CASSLLAGGADTQYF
.	TRBV7-6	few	TRBJ1-1	TGTGCCAGCAGCTTAGTTGAGAACACTGAAGCTTTCTTT	CASSLVENTEAFF
TRBD2	TRBV11-3	once	TRBJ2-1	TGTGCCAGCAGCTTAGGTAGCGGGAACAATGAGCAGTTCTTC	CASSLGSGNNEQFF
.	TRBV20-1	.	TRBJ2-5	TGCAGTGCTAGAGATAGTGGGGCCCAGTACTTC	CSARDSGAQYF
TRBD2	TRBV28	.	TRBJ2-1	TGTGCCACCGACCATAGCGGGAGGGCCGGGCAGTTCTTC	CATDHSGRAGQFF
.	TRBV5-5	once	TRBJ1-6	TGTGCCAGCAGCTCCCGCGAATTTGGTTCACCCCTCCACTTT	CASSSREFGSPLHF
TRBD1	TRBV4-3	.	TRBJ2-2	TGCGCCAGCAGCCAAAAGGGACAGCAGGGGTACACCGGGGAGCTGTTTTTT	CASSQKGQQGYTGELFF
.	TRBV29-1	.	TRBJ2-4	TGCAGCGTTGAAGATCATGCGGGGGCGACCAAAAACATTCAGTACTTC	CSVEDHAGATKNIQYF
TRBD1	TRBV27	.	TRBJ1-5	TGTGCCAGCGGGGGGACAGGGTTTGATCAGCCCCAGCATTTT	CASGGTGFDQPQHF
.	TRBV6-1	.	TRBJ2-5	TGTGCCAGCAGTGAAGTCGGGGGACTTTGGCCGGAGTCGGCGGAAGAGACCCAGTACTTC	CASSEVGGLWPESAEETQYF
.	TRBV11-2	.	TRBJ1-4	TGTGCCAGCGGGTTAGGGAATGAAAAACTGTTTTTT	CASGLGNEKLFF
.	TRBV30	.	TRBJ1-5	TGTGCCTGGACCGGGGATGGCAATCAGCCCCAGCATTTT	CAWTGDGNQPQHF
.	TRBV6-5	.	TRBJ2-2	TGTGCCAGCAGTCAGCAGGAGTCCAACACCGGGGAGCTGTTTTTT	CASSQQESNTGELFF
.	TRBV4-3	.	TRBJ1-1	TGCGCCAGCAGCCAAGAGGGGGAAGGGGCAGGGACTGAAGCTTTCTTT	CASSQEGEGAGTEAFF
TRBD2	TRBV7-9	.	TRBJ2-3	TGTGCCAGCAGCTTAGGAATGGCGGGAGGTTACACAGATACGCAGTATTTT	CASSLGMAGGYTDTQYF
TRBD1	TRBV2	.	TRBJ2-7	TGTGCCAGCAGTGAACCGACAGGGGGCCACGAGCAGTACTTC	CASSEPTGGHEQYF
.	TRBV4-3	.	TRBJ2-2	TGCGCCAGCAGCCAACTCCTCGGACAGAGGGTTGGCGGGGAGCTGTTTTTT	CASSQLLGQRVGGELFF
TRBD1	TRBV28	.	TRBJ2-7	TGTGCCAGCAGTTTACTGGGACAGGGGTACGAGCAGTACTTC	CASSLLGQGYEQYF
TRBD1	TRBV7-9	.	TRBJ2-7	TGTGCCAGCAGTACGGTTTGGGACAGGGTTTCCGAGCAGTACTTC	CASSTVWDRVSEQYF
.	TRBV28	.	TRBJ1-5	TGTGCCAGCAGTTCCACGGGGGGGGGAACAAATCAGCCCCAGCATTTT	CASSSTGGGTNQPQHF
.	TRBV27	.	TRBJ2-1	TGTGCCAGCAGTTTATTAGGGACTTTGTCCTACAATGAGCAGTTCTTC	CASSLLGTLSYNEQFF
TRBD2	TRBV5-6	.	TRBJ2-5	TGTGCCAGCAGCTTGGGACTAGCGATAGAGACCCAGTACTTC	CASSLGLAIETQYF
.	TRBV4-3	.	TRBJ1-1	TGCGCCAGCACCGCGACCCTCAACACTGAAGCTTTCTTT	CASTATLNTEAFF
.	TRBV4-1	once	TRBJ2-1	TGCGCCAGCAGCCAAGAGGGAGACAGCTACAATGAGCAGTTCTTC	CASSQEGDSYNEQFF
TRBD1	TRBV4-1	.	TRBJ2-7	TGCGCCAGCAGCCAAGATGCCCGGACAGGGGGAAACGAGCAGTACTTC	CASSQDARTGGNEQYF
.	TRBV5-1	.	TRBJ1-1	TGCGCCAGCAGCCCGGGTGGGAGCGGTGAAGCTTTCTTT	CASSPGGSGEAFF
TRBD2	TRBV6-1	.	TRBJ2-7	TGTGCCAGCAGTGAAATGGGGGGGGAATACGAGCAGTACTTC	CASSEMGGEYEQYF
TRBD1	TRBV27	.	TRBJ2-7	TGTGCCAGCAGTTTCCACCCTTTTTCGACAGGGGCGGTCTACGAGCAGTACTTC	CASSFHPFSTGAVYEQYF
.	TRBV6-1	once	TRBJ2-7	TGTGCCAGCAGGCAGGGAGGAACCTACGAGCAGTACTTC	CASRQGGTYEQYF
.	TRBV6-5	.	TRBJ2-7	TGTGCCAGCAGTTACTCCACAGGCTCTCTCTCCTACGAGCAGTACTTC	CASSYSTGSLSYEQYF
TRBD1	TRBV18	.	TRBJ1-4	TGTGCCAGCTCCCCCGGGACAGGGGACGAAAAACTGTTTTTT	CASSPGTGDEKLFF
.	TRBV6-1	.	TRBJ2-5	TGTGCCAGCAGAGGACCCCTGGGAGCGGAGACCCAGTACTTC	CASRGPLGAETQYF
.	TRBV13	.	TRBJ2-7	TGTGCCAGCAGCTTTACGGACTCGACCGCCTACGAGCAGTACTTC	CASSFTDSTAYEQYF
TRBD1	TRBV9	.	TRBJ1-1	TGTGCCAGCAGCGTGGACAGGGGCCCTGAAGCTTTCTTT	CASSVDRGPEAFF